These T cell receptor beta chains were read from a single sample in a study of cytotoxic CD8 clonotypes in ibrutinib-treated CLL. Sequencing was performed with immunoSEQ multiplex PCR; in TCRdb, only in-frame clones are kept and a portion is missing. This table has 100,000 to 150,000 clones, 80% to 90% appearing once. The source was PBMCs, collected after 24 months of ibrutinib treatment. The receptors derive from a human donor with chronic lymphocytic leukemia. Each CDR3 is given with its conserved first and last residue. D genes are given only for firm matches. Only part of the rows carry a size: once, few, many, or a class if the clone is expanded.

abundance	d_gene	v_gene	j_gene	CDR3nt	CDR3aa
-	-	TRBV10-1	TRBJ2-2	TGCGCCAGCAACCCACCGGAGGCAGGGGCCCCGGACACCGGGGAGCTGTTTTTT	CASNPPEAGAPDTGELFF
-	-	TRBV18	TRBJ1-5	TGTGCCAGCTCACCAGGGGAGGGTCAGCCCCAGCATTTT	CASSPGEGQPQHF
-	-	TRBV28	TRBJ1-3	TGTGCCAGCAGCCCCAGGACAGCCTCTGGAAACACCATATATTTT	CASSPRTASGNTIYF
-	-	TRBV7-2	TRBJ2-1	TGTGCCAGCAGCCTTGGGGCCCTAGCGAGTGAGCAGTTCTTC	CASSLGALASEQFF
once	-	TRBV7-9	TRBJ2-7	TGTGCCAGCAGCATCCGATTTCGCGAGCAGTACTTC	CASSIRFREQYF
once	-	TRBV25-1	TRBJ1-1	TGTGCCAGCAGTGCTACGGACAGACCGAACACTGAAGCTTTCTTT	CASSATDRPNTEAFF
-	-	TRBV19	TRBJ1-2	TGTGCCAGTAGTATAGTCGTCCGGGGGACTGGCTACACCTTC	CASSIVVRGTGYTF
-	-	TRBV5-6	TRBJ1-2	TGTGCCAGCAGCGTGGACAGAAACTATGGCTACACCTTC	CASSVDRNYGYTF
-	-	TRBV29-1	TRBJ1-1	TGCAGCGTAACAGGGCGTCTAACTGAAGCTTTCTTT	CSVTGRLTEAFF
once	TRBD1	TRBV2	TRBJ2-7	TGTGCCAGCAGAGACAGGGTAGTAACCTACGAGCAGTACTTC	CASRDRVVTYEQYF
-	-	TRBV25-1	TRBJ2-3	TGTGCCAGCAGTGACCGAAAACAGGGCTGGCGGGATGTGCAGTATTTT	CASSDRKQGWRDVQYF
-	TRBD1	TRBV28	TRBJ2-7	TGTGCCAGCAGTTCCCGGGACAGGGGATACGAGCAGTACTTC	CASSSRDRGYEQYF
once	TRBD1	TRBV7-7	TRBJ2-5	TGTGCCAGCAGCATAACCGGGACAGGGAGGGAGACCCAGTACTTC	CASSITGTGRETQYF
-	-	TRBV6-7	TRBJ2-5	TGTGCCAGCAGCCGTGACAGGACCGAAGAGACCCAGTACTTC	CASSRDRTEETQYF
once	-	TRBV7-3	TRBJ2-3	TGTGCCAGCAGCCCGGACTGGCATTCGGATACGCAGTATTTT	CASSPDWHSDTQYF
-	TRBD1	TRBV11-2	TRBJ1-1	TGTGCCAGCAGCTTAGAGGGAGGGGGCCCGGCTTTCTTT	CASSLEGGGPAFF
-	TRBD2	TRBV5-1	TRBJ2-1	TGCGCCAGCAGCTCGGGACTAGTGGAAAATGAGCAGTTCTTC	CASSSGLVENEQFF
-	-	TRBV7-2	TRBJ1-2	TGTGCCAGCAGCCCCAGCAACGGGAGAGACGGCTACACCTTC	CASSPSNGRDGYTF
-	-	TRBV10-3	TRBJ1-5	TGTGCCATCAGTGAACAGGGTCGCAATCAGCCCCAGCATTTT	CAISEQGRNQPQHF
-	-	TRBV6-1	TRBJ1-1	TGTGCCAGCACCCGCCTTTTCGGGGGGAACACTGAAGCTTTCTTT	CASTRLFGGNTEAFF
-	TRBD1	TRBV18	TRBJ2-1	TGTGCCAGCTCCCAATGGACAGGGGGCTACAATGAGCAGTTCTTC	CASSQWTGGYNEQFF
-	-	TRBV5-6	TRBJ1-1	TGTGCCAGCAGCTTGCCGGGGAGGAACACTGAAGCTTTCTTT	CASSLPGRNTEAFF
-	TRBD1	TRBV28	TRBJ1-4	TGTGCCAGCAGTACGACGGACAGGGGAGGTGAAAAACTGTTTTTT	CASSTTDRGGEKLFF
-	-	TRBV4-2	TRBJ1-1	TGTGCCAGCAGCCAAGCCCAGGACCAGAACACTGAAGCTTTCTTT	CASSQAQDQNTEAFF
-	-	TRBV7-2	TRBJ1-1	TGTGCCAGCAGCTCCCCCCCCGGGGAAGCTTTCTTT	CASSSPPGEAFF
once	-	TRBV4-3	TRBJ2-7	TGCGCCAGCAGCCAAGGGGAGACCTACGAGCAGTACTTC	CASSQGETYEQYF
-	TRBD2	TRBV18	TRBJ2-7	TGTGCCAGCTCCCCCCTTGGGAGGGAGACTTTGAACTACGAGCAGTACTTC	CASSPLGRETLNYEQYF
-	TRBD1	TRBV28	TRBJ1-5	TGTGCCAGCAGGACAGGGCTGGGTCAGCCCCAGCATTTT	CASRTGLGQPQHF
-	-	TRBV5-4	TRBJ2-5	TGTGCCAGCAGCCGCTACACGCTACAGGGTGGAGAGACCCAGTACTTC	CASSRYTLQGGETQYF
-	-	TRBV6-5	TRBJ1-3	TGTGCCAGCAGACAGGGAACTGGAAACACCATATATTTT	CASRQGTGNTIYF
-	-	TRBV7-9	TRBJ1-5	TGTGCCAGCAGCGACGCGACTCGTAGCCAGCCCCAGCATTTT	CASSDATRSQPQHF
-	TRBD1	TRBV7-2	TRBJ2-1	TGTGCCAGCAGCTTAGTACAGGGGGCGACCAGCTTAGGTCAGTTCTTC	CASSLVQGATSLGQFF
few	-	TRBV28	TRBJ2-2	TGTGCCAGCAGTTCCCCCGGGACTGGACTCTGGGAGCTGTTTTTT	CASSSPGTGLWELFF
-	-	TRBV18	TRBJ2-3	TGTGCCAGCTCACCACGGGTCACCGATACGCAGTATTTT	CASSPRVTDTQYF
-	-	TRBV5-6	TRBJ2-4	TGTGCCAGCAGCTCCCAGGGGCAGGTTTTTGACATTCAGTACTTC	CASSSQGQVFDIQYF
-	TRBD1	TRBV11-1	TRBJ2-7	TGTGCCAGCAGCCCGTCGACAGGGGGGTACGAGCAGTACTTC	CASSPSTGGYEQYF
-	TRBD1	TRBV19	TRBJ2-2	TGTGCCAGTATTCCCAGGGGGCGCGCGAACACCGGGGAGCTGTTTTTT	CASIPRGRANTGELFF
once	-	TRBV5-4	TRBJ1-1	TGTGCCAGCAGCCCTCAGGGGCTGGACACTGAAGCTTTCTTT	CASSPQGLDTEAFF
-	TRBD1	TRBV28	TRBJ1-5	TGTGCCGTTAATCGAAGGACAGGGCTGAGTCAGCCCCAGCATTTT	CAVNRRTGLSQPQHF
-	TRBD2	TRBV6-5	TRBJ2-7	TGTGCCACCCGCAACCCCAGGACTAGCGGGGATTACTTC	CATRNPRTSGDYF
-	TRBD2	TRBV5-1	TRBJ2-1	TGCGCCAGCAGCTTGTTGAGACTAGCGGGATTAGGTAATGAGCAGTTCTTC	CASSLLRLAGLGNEQFF
-	-	TRBV9	TRBJ2-2	TGTGCCAGCAGATTGGGGCCCTCGAACACCGGGGAGCTGTTTTTT	CASRLGPSNTGELFF
-	TRBD1	TRBV5-1	TRBJ1-1	TGCGCCAGCAGCCCTGATGTCGGACAGGGGGGCACTGAAGCTTTCTTT	CASSPDVGQGGTEAFF